This note documents a single T cell receptor beta chain sequence. What this receptor recognizes is not known. No per-base quality is available; no much larger clone lies one base away. This entry comes from a study of shared clonotypes between healthy human individuals (TCRdb year 2020). Context from the whole study: Three men and two women, aged 18 to 49 years, made up the cohort. For each donor, three plates each were used for CD4 naive and CD4 memory, two plates were used for CD8 naive, and one plate was used for CD8 memory. The study deeply sequenced blood TCR repertoires of about 5 healthy adults to estimate repertoire size and the extent of clonotype sharing between individuals. To increase sequencing depth and limit assay-specific biases, TCR repertoire library preparation and sequencing were carried out by different laboratories using diverse techniques. Each donor's leukapheresis produced roughly between roughly 0.9 and 9 billion PBMCs.

Using the deep immunoSEQ assay, multiplex PCR amplified TCR CDR3 regions from genomic DNA. Extracted genomic DNA from each cell subset was distributed evenly across all wells of several immunoSEQ 96-well plates, and each plate was treated as a replicate. Each replicate PCR for sorted subsets received roughly 0.2 ug genomic DNA, equal to 28,000 or so T cell genomes. Purified libraries were measured with a Qubit 3.0 fluorometer, size-checked on a Bioanalyzer 2100, and measured again with the KAPA Library Quantification kit. Each immunoSEQ 96-well plate was sequenced on its own single-read 150-cycle Illumina NextSeq 550 flow cell. Per the source publication's procedure: Because only junctional sequences without quality scores were contained in the immunoSEQ output, filtering matching that applied to full-length reads could not be performed. To assign V/J genes and CDR3, sequences were annotated using PyIR, a Python wrapper for IgBLAST v1.9, with IMGT germline references. Reads with weak V/J assignments (E-value above 1e-6), missing CDR3, stop codons, out-of-frame junctions, or ambiguous translated residues were removed. V3J clonotypes were defined as sequences sharing an identical inferred V gene, J gene, and CDR3 amino acid sequence. Percentage overlap between repertoires was calculated by dividing the number of shared unique clonotypes by the size of the smaller repertoire. RTK rarefaction, the Chao1 estimator, and Recon v2.1 estimates of unobserved clonotypes were used to assess repertoire richness. Generation probabilities were computed with OLGA for all TCRbeta clonotypes obtained by the gDNA method from several donors. Sourced from immuneACCESS, this table was stored by TCRdb with only in-frame sequences that have V and J called. A share of the clones is absent; for the studies checked, an unresolved V gene accounts for under half, and the remainder has no known explanation. V and J calls plus clone size are reproduced from that table; the DNA served to infer D and trimming. The sample profile shows about 600,000 clones; roughly 97% of them were found once. 0.045% to 0.07% of the sample comes from the top ten.

The donors were healthy, HIV-negative adults who had no recently reported acute infections or vaccinations. All donors were Caucasian adults living in Nashville, Tennessee, USA. Magnetic negative selection was used to enrich CD4+ T cells, after which naive cells were positively selected on CD45RA and the negative fraction became the memory subset. Blood was collected by leukapheresis, and PBMCs were isolated by Ficoll-Histopaque density gradient centrifugation and then cryopreserved in liquid nitrogen vapor phase. Analytical flow cytometry was used to check the purity and quantity of each magnetically sorted T cell population. Genomic DNA was isolated from every sorted fraction and measured by UV absorbance on a Nanodrop 2000c. Inclusive of the bounding cysteine and phenylalanine, the CDR3 is 16 residues long. Just CDR3 DNA is preserved here, 48 bases in frame from base 1. At the junction V is shortened by 1 base and J by 3 bases; bases outside the gene matches: 3. CDR1 and CDR2 were assigned from the germline V gene (reference sequence) as SGHNT and YYREEE.

Overall study outcomes, separate from this receptor: The genetic and exposure-history diversity represented was limited by the small number of donors. Across four donors, approximately 5% of naive CD4, approximately 3.6% of naive CD8, 2% to 2.5% of memory CD4, and around 0.4% of memory CD8 clonotypes were shared. Only blood was sampled, and tissue TCR repertoires likely differ from those in blood. Larger estimated clonotype richness was generally found for naive subsets than for memory subsets. Pairwise subsampling led to the expectation that sequencing depth would affect the degree of clonotype sharing among donors. Compared with non-shared clonotypes, clonotypes shared by all four sorted-subset donors had higher generation probabilities. Rarefaction of sorted-subset datasets indicated incomplete sequencing despite the large sequencing depth.

The clonotype comes from a woman aged 30 to 39 in good health. Sequenced input: naive CD4+ T cells sorted from blood. The cell subset or site label corresponds to: CD45RA+ positively selected. The rearrangement joined TRBV5-4 to TRBJ2-3; 12 nucleotides in the junction match TRBD2. The sequence in DNA is TGTGCCAGCAGCTTGTCGCTAGCGGGGGGGACAGATACGCAGTATTTT. The translation is CASSLSLAGGTDTQYF. This CDR3, with the reference TRBV5-4 and TRBJ2-3 proteins standing in past its ends, gives the full variable domain ETGVTQSPTHLIKTRGQQVTLRCSSQSGHNTVSWYQQALGQGPQFIFQYYREEENGRGNFPPRFSGLQFPNYSSELNVNALELDDSALYLCASSLSLAGGTDTQYFGPGTRLTVL.